Presented here are 15 T cell receptor beta chains from one specimen sequenced in a study of blood T cell repertoires in COVID-19. Libraries were prepared by immunoSEQ multiplex PCR; TCRdb keeps only in-frame clonotypes and omits some of them. The top ten clones hold about 3.2% of a sample with 120,000 to 150,000 clones, over 80% of them seen once. The sequencing sample was made of peripheral blood. These receptors all stem from a woman between 40 and 55 years old with active or convalescent COVID-19.

Turning to this clone: A read error may produce the germline difference seen at one junction end. The chain employs TRBV29-1 and TRBJ2-3; 7 bases map to TRBD1. This CDR3 has 13 residues. The germline gives CDR1 SQVTM, CDR2 ANQGSEA. In DNA, the CDR3 is TGCAGCGTGGAAGGGGGCCTCACAGATACGCAGTATTTT. Translation: CSVEGGLTDTQYF.

The chain uses TRBV5-4 and TRBJ1-1; D is unclear. V lost 4 bases and J lost 2, with 12 bases in between. Germline V gene data show CDR1 as SGHNT and CDR2 as YYREEE (reference sequence). The CDR3 extends over 14 amino acids. The CDR3 DNA follows: TGTGCCAGCAGCACCCGGGGAGGAAACACTGAAGCTTTCTTT. Translating gives CASSTRGGNTEAFF.

This chain uses TRBV12-3 or TRBV12-4 with TRBJ2-1, with D possibly matching TRBD1 (5 bases). The ends were cut back, 5 bases at V and 6 bases at J, with 8 bases in the middle. The CDR3 extends over 12 amino acids. This chain's CDR3 is CASSPTANEQFF. The CDR3 nucleotides are TGTGCCAGCAGTCCGACAGCCAATGAGCAGTTCTTC.

The J gene is TRBJ2-3, the V gene TRBV6-2 or TRBV6-3; 7 positions agree with TRBD1. Trimming cost V 6 bases and J 1 base; bases outside gene matches: 16. The CDR3 loop spans 18 amino acids. The V gene's germline CDR1 is MNHEY and CDR2 SVGEGT. The CDR3 sequence is CASSPRDRGRWGTDTQYF. CDR3 bases: TGTGCCAGCAGCCCCCGGGACAGAGGGCGTTGGGGCACAGATACGCAGTATTTT.

The rearrangement joins TRBV2 to TRBJ1-2; 9 bases are shared with TRBD1. CDR3 length: 15 residues. From germline, CDR1 is SNHLY and CDR2 FYNNEI. V gave up 5 bases and J gave up 5 bases; unmatched junction bases: 9. The CDR3 bases are TGTGCCAGCAGTCCGGCCGGGACAGGGACTTATGGCTACACCTTC. Residues: CASSPAGTGTYGYTF.

This chain joins TRBV25-1 and TRBJ2-7; D gene uncertain. V was trimmed by 0 bases and J by 10 bases, leaving 13 bases between them. The CDR3 has 13 amino acids. Germline V gene data show CDR1 as MGHDK and CDR2 as SYGVNS. Here the CDR3 DNA reads TGTGCCAGCAGTGAATATATTGGCAGCGCCCAGTACTTC. Protein product: CASSEYIGSAQYF.

In this sample, this clone turned up once. The chain is built from TRBV5-1 and TRBJ2-1; TRBD2 matches at 8 bases. V lost 9 bases, J lost 7 bases, and 9 bases stayed unmatched. This CDR3 has 13 amino acids. In germline, CDR1 is SGHRS, CDR2 YFSETQ. This CDR3 is CATSREGRNEQFF. DNA for the CDR3: TGCGCCACCTCCCGGGAGGGCCGAAATGAGCAGTTCTTC.

This clone was found a few times. This rearrangement joins TRBV29-1 to TRBJ1-2; 10 nucleotides line up with TRBD1. V gave up 7 bases and J gave up 4 bases; unmatched junction bases: 6. The CDR3 loop spans 13 amino acids. Germline values: CDR1 SQVTM, CDR2 ANQGSEA. Here the CDR3 reads CSDGQGVGYGYTF. The DNA for the CDR3 is TGCAGCGACGGACAGGGGGTGGGCTATGGCTACACCTTC.

This clone was seen only a few times. Written as DNA, the CDR3 is TGTGCCAGCAGTTTAACCCTAGCGCCCCGGCCGAGTGAGCAGTTCTTC. It encodes CASSLTLAPRPSEQFF. The gene calls are TRBV28 and TRBJ2-1, with D possibly TRBD2 on 6 matching bases. CDR1 is MDHEN and CDR2 is SYDVKM in the germline V gene. This CDR3 contains 16 residues. Trimming took off 2 bases at V and 9 bases at J, with 20 bases between the two ends.

The chain joins TRBV2 to TRBJ1-1; TRBD1 agrees at 8 bases. Trimming cost V 6 bases and J 0 bases; bases outside gene matches: 3. From germline, CDR1 is SNHLY and CDR2 FYNNEI. The CDR3 has 14 residues. As DNA, the CDR3 is TGTGCCAGCAGGCGGACAGGGCTGAACACTGAAGCTTTCTTT. Residues: CASRRTGLNTEAFF.

V is TRBV7-2 and J is TRBJ1-6, with D hard to call. Deletions cut 7 bases from V and 6 bases from J, with 16 bases between. Germline CDR1 is SGHTA and CDR2 is FQGNSA. This CDR3 region has 15 residues. The CDR3 DNA reads as TGTGCCAGCACCCCGAGTTGGTCGGGTAATTCACCCCTCCACTTT. Protein sequence: CASTPSWSGNSPLHF.

The chain combines TRBV3-1 (or the pseudogene TRBV3-2) with TRBJ1-6, with a weak D call TRBD1 (5 bases). Germline assignment: CDR1 LGHDT and CDR2 YNNKEL (reference sequence). V lost 0 bases to trimming and J lost 7 bases, with 19 bases between them. The CDR3 has 18 residues. For the CDR3, the DNA is TGTGCCAGCAGCCAAGAAGGTCTGCGGGGAGAGGGGAATTCACCCCTCCACTTT. It translates to CASSQEGLRGEGNSPLHF.

The V and J genes are TRBV7-9 and TRBJ1-4, with 7 nucleotides matching TRBD1. V shed 5 bases, J shed 5 bases, and the junction held 8 bases outside the gene matches. CDR3 length: 15 amino acids. CDR1 and CDR2 from the germline V gene are SEHNR and FQNEAQ (reference sequence). Written as DNA, the CDR3 is TGTGCCAGCAGCCTCTCGGGACAGACGAATGAAAAACTGTTTTTT. It codes for CASSLSGQTNEKLFF.

The V and J genes are TRBV28 and TRBJ2-5; D is unresolved. Germline values: CDR1 MDHEN, CDR2 SYDVKM. The CDR3 is 14 residues long. Deletions cut 3 bases from V and 2 bases from J, with 10 bases between. The CDR3: CASSFGQRQETQYF. The DNA for the CDR3 is TGTGCCAGCAGTTTCGGTCAGCGACAAGAGACCCAGTACTTC. Complete variable domain (other parts from reference TRBV28 and TRBJ2-5): DVKVTQSSRYLVKRTGEKVFLECVQDMDHENMFWYRQDPGLGLRLIYFSYDVKMKEKGDIPEGYSVSREKKERFSLILESASTNQTSMYLCASSFGQRQETQYFGPGTRLLVL.

V gene TRBV28 combines with J gene TRBJ2-7, with 9 positions matching TRBD1. The CDR3 contains 14 residues. Germline loops: CDR1 MDHEN, CDR2 SYDVKM. Trimming removed 6 bases from V and 2 bases from J; junction bases left unmatched: 5. In DNA, the CDR3 is TGTGCCAGCAGCCCGACAGGGGGTCCCTACGAGCAGTACTTC. It specifies CASSPTGGPYEQYF.